The 20 T cell receptor beta chains in this list originate from one sample, sequenced in a study of blood T cell repertoires in COVID-19. Only in-frame clones appear in the TCRdb table, and some are missing; sequencing was by immunoSEQ multiplex PCR. The top ten clones hold 0.76% of a sample with roughly 180,000 clones, around 95% of them seen once. Material for sequencing was peripheral blood. Every receptor here comes from a young man with COVID-19, enrolled during active disease.

The chain recombines TRBV7-3 with TRBJ2-1; a possible D gene is TRBD1 (6 bases). Germline V gives CDR1 SGHTA, CDR2 FQGTGA. This CDR3 has 12 amino acids. V lost 3 bases, J lost 9 bases, and 9 bases lay in between. CDR3 bases: TGTGCCAGCAGCTTCCAGGGGATTGAGCAGTTCTTC. Its translation is CASSFQGIEQFF.

The J gene is TRBJ2-7, the V gene TRBV28, with 9 positions matching TRBD1. This CDR3 region has 14 residues. V shed 10 bases, J shed 2 bases, and the junction held 9 bases outside the gene matches. The germline V gene encodes CDR1 MDHEN and CDR2 SYDVKM. CDR3 nucleotides: TGTGCCACCCGGAGGGACAGGGCAACCTACGAGCAGTACTTC. Its protein product is CATRRDRATYEQYF.

The J gene is TRBJ1-6, the V gene TRBV4-1; no clear D. The CDR3 runs to 16 residues. The V gene lost 2 bases and the J gene lost 8 bases, with 16 bases spanning the gap. From germline, CDR1 is MGHRA and CDR2 YSYEKL. The DNA of the CDR3 is TGCGCCAGCAGCCAATTACGTACAGCTTCGCATTCACCCCTCCACTTT. It encodes CASSQLRTASHSPLHF.

This chain joins TRBV19 and TRBJ1-2, with TRBD1 matching 9 bases. This CDR3 comprises 14 residues. CDR1 and CDR2 from the germline V gene are LNHDA and SQIVND (reference sequence). Trimming took 4 bases from V and 7 from J; bases not matched to a gene: 7. CDR3 protein: CASSTRDRVGGYTF. As DNA, the CDR3 is TGTGCCAGTAGTACCCGGGACAGGGTGGGTGGCTACACCTTC. The variable domain in full, completed from reference TRBV19 and TRBJ1-2, reads DGGITQSPKYLFRKEGQNVTLSCEQNLNHDAMYWYRQDPGQGLRLIYYSQIVNDFQKGDIAEGYSVSREKKESFPLTVTSAQKNPTAFYLCASSTRDRVGGYTFGSGTRLTVV.

The genes are TRBV7-9 and TRBJ2-5; D is perhaps TRBD1 (5 bases). Trimming shortened V by 1 base and J by 2 bases, and 20 bases separated the two germline ends. The germline gives CDR1 SEHNR, CDR2 FQNEAQ (reference sequence). CDR3 length equals 18 residues. For the CDR3, the DNA is TGTGCCAGCAGCTTAGTCCGACAGACAAGGGTGGGGCAAGAGACCCAGTACTTC. It yields the protein CASSLVRQTRVGQETQYF.

The chain links TRBV5-1 to TRBJ2-5; 8 bases line up with TRBD2. CDR3 length: 15 residues. Germline-derived CDR1 and CDR2 are SGHRS and YFSETQ. V lost 4 bases and J lost 3; bases outside the gene matches: 8. The CDR3 DNA reads TGCGCCAGCAGCCGGACGGGACTAGAGGAAGAGACCCAGTACTTC. Its protein product is CASSRTGLEEETQYF.

The chain has TRBV5-1 and TRBJ1-4; TRBD1 agrees at 10 bases. Germline values: CDR1 SGHRS, CDR2 YFSETQ. There are 15 residues in the CDR3. V was pared by 3 bases and J by 6 bases, with 5 bases of the junction left unmatched. The CDR3 is CASSYAGTGDEKLFF. The CDR3 nucleotides are TGCGCCAGCAGCTATGCCGGGACAGGGGATGAAAAACTGTTTTTT.

The chain carries TRBV5-6 and TRBJ2-2; D gene unclear. The length of the CDR3 is 17 residues. V was pared by 1 base and J by 3 bases, with 16 bases between. Germline CDR1 is SGHDT and CDR2 is YYEEEE. CDR3 protein: CASSLLVGQAYTGELFF. The CDR3 DNA reads as TGTGCCAGCAGCTTGTTGGTTGGGCAGGCGTACACCGGGGAGCTGTTTTTT.

The chain links TRBV15 to TRBJ2-3; D is perhaps TRBD1 (6 bases). CDR1 and CDR2 (germline): LNHNV, YYDKDF (reference sequence). This CDR3 comprises 14 residues. V was clipped by 0 bases and J by 7 bases, with 11 bases between them. CDR3 sequence (DNA): TGTGCCACCAGCAGAGATGGGACACTTTATACGCAGTATTTT. Its protein is CATSRDGTLYTQYF.

This sequence joins TRBV5-6 and TRBJ1-1, with D hard to call. CDR3 length equals 11 residues. Germline assignment: CDR1 SGHDT and CDR2 YYEEEE. V lost 2 bases to trimming and J lost 4 bases, with 3 bases between them. The CDR3 protein is CASSFGTEAFF. The DNA for the CDR3 is TGTGCCAGCAGCTTCGGCACTGAAGCTTTCTTT.

The rearrangement joins TRBV12-3 or TRBV12-4 to TRBJ1-2; D uncertain. The CDR3 consists of 12 residues. V was trimmed by 3 bases and J by 4 bases, leaving 6 bases between them. The CDR3 loop is CASSLMAYGYTF. The CDR3 nucleotides read TGTGCCAGCAGTTTGATGGCCTATGGCTACACCTTC.

The chain carries TRBV6-5 and TRBJ1-4; 7 nucleotides align to TRBD1. The CDR3 spans 15 residues. The junction had 8 bases not matched to a gene; V was cut back by 4 bases and J by 6 bases. Looked up from germline, CDR1 is MNHEY and CDR2 is SVGAGI. The CDR3 reads CASSSLQGVDEKLFF. The CDR3 DNA is TGTGCCAGCAGTTCCCTGCAGGGGGTGGATGAAAAACTGTTTTTT.

This chain joins TRBV5-6 and TRBJ1-2; D perhaps matches TRBD1 (5 bases). This CDR3 has 17 residues. Germline V gene data show CDR1 as SGHDT and CDR2 as YYEEEE. Trimming took 4 bases from V and 4 from J, leaving 23 bases between them. CDR3 nucleotide sequence: TGTGCCAGCAGCCGGCGGGGCAGATCCGAATCCGCCTATGGCTACACCTTC. This translates into CASSRRGRSESAYGYTF.

This chain joins TRBV6-2 or TRBV6-3 and TRBJ1-5; D perhaps matches TRBD1 (6 bases). V lost 2 bases, J lost 1 base, and 9 bases lay in between. Germline values: CDR1 MNHEY, CDR2 SVGEGT. This CDR3 region has 15 residues. The CDR3 DNA follows: TGTGCCAGCAGTTACCATAGGGGGAGCAATCAGCCCCAGCATTTT. Its translation: CASSYHRGSNQPQHF.

This sequence joins TRBV18 and TRBJ2-7; 10 nucleotides align to TRBD1. The CDR3 consists of 15 residues. With 6 bases clipped from V and 4 bases from J, the junction kept 9 bases outside the gene matches. Germline values: CDR1 KGHSH, CDR2 LQKENI. Here the CDR3 reads CASSRTGTGVYEQYF. The CDR3 nucleotides are TGTGCCAGCTCGCGAACCGGGACAGGGGTATACGAGCAGTACTTC.

This rearrangement joins TRBV24-1 to TRBJ2-1; TRBD1 aligns across 12 bases. Germline values: CDR1 KGHDR, CDR2 SFDVKD. This CDR3 has 16 amino acids. The junction had 9 bases not matched to a gene; V was cut back by 3 bases and J by 10 bases. The CDR3 here is CATSDVGQGALGEQFF. The CDR3 DNA sequence: TGTGCCACCAGTGATGTGGGACAGGGGGCTCTGGGGGAGCAGTTCTTC.

This rearrangement joins TRBV5-5 to TRBJ2-3; 8 bases agree with TRBD1. Germline CDR1 is SGHKS and CDR2 is YYEKEE (reference sequence). The CDR3 has 14 residues. V lost 1 base, J lost 4 bases, and 2 bases stayed unmatched. Here the CDR3 reads CASSLQGAADTQYF. As DNA, the CDR3 is TGTGCCAGCAGCTTGCAGGGGGCCGCAGATACGCAGTATTTT.

V usage is TRBV18 and J usage is TRBJ1-4, with D tentatively TRBD1 (5 bases). Trimming cost V 3 bases and J 5 bases, with 13 bases left between them. The CDR3 spans 15 residues. Germline CDR1 and CDR2: KGHSH and LQKENI. Here the CDR3 reads CASSPTGTPNEKLFF. For the CDR3, the DNA is TGTGCCAGCTCACCTACCGGGACTCCAAATGAAAAACTGTTTTTT.

This chain connects TRBV4-1 to TRBJ1-1; the D gene is possibly TRBD1 (5 bases). Per germline, CDR1 MGHRA and CDR2 YSYEKL. V lost 0 bases and J 11 bases, leaving 16 bases between the germline ends. The CDR3 length is 14 residues. The CDR3 here is CASSQDGRGRSAFF. CDR3 DNA sequence: TGCGCCAGCAGCCAAGATGGGAGGGGTCGATCGGCTTTCTTT.

As DNA, the CDR3 is TGTGCCAGCAGCGCCGGGACAGCTAGCACAGATACGCAGTATTTT. This sequence encodes CASSAGTASTDTQYF. The gene calls are TRBV3-1 (or the pseudogene TRBV3-2) and TRBJ2-3; 7 nucleotides align to TRBD1. There are 15 residues in the CDR3. V lost 5 bases and J lost 0; bases outside the gene matches: 5. Germline V gene data show CDR1 as LGHDT and CDR2 as YNNKEL (reference sequence).